The 2 T cell receptor beta chains given below trace back to one sample, sequenced in a study of T-cell reconstitution after alpha-beta-depleted transplantation in children. The library targeted TCRbeta and was prepared with unique molecular identifiers. Using its own MiXCR run on the PCR reads, TCRdb lists one record per CDR3 protein. The data show about 500,000 distinct CDR3 sequences, about an eighth seen once. Specimen: PBMCs, mostly from graft donor cells, collected 180 days after TCRalphabeta/CD19-depleted stem cell transplant. These receptors were obtained from a female patient aged 2 to 10 who had a stem cell transplant for aplastic anemia, so the T cells may come from the graft donor.

The rearrangement uses TRBV9 and TRBJ1-4; D perhaps matches TRBD1 (6 bases). The germline V gene has CDR1 SGDLS and CDR2 YYNGEE. V was trimmed by 1 base and J by 0 bases, leaving 10 bases between them. The CDR3 loop spans 16 amino acids. The CDR3 DNA reads as TGTGCCAGCAGCGTATCGACAGGTGCAACTAATGAAAAACTGTTTTTT. Protein product: CASSVSTGATNEKLFF. Using reference TRBV9 and TRBJ1-4 for the parts outside the CDR3, the full variable domain is DSGVTQTPKHLITATGQRVTLRCSPRSGDLSVYWYQQSLDQGLQFLIQYYNGEERAKGNILERFSAQQFPDLHSELNLSSLELGDSALYFCASSVSTGATNEKLFFGSGTQLSVL.

This clonotype was seen only a few times. The V gene is TRBV19, the J gene TRBJ2-2; 9 bases fit TRBD2. The J segment lost 0 bases and the V segment lost 5 bases, leaving 7 bases of the junction unmatched. Per the germline V gene, CDR1 is LNHDA and CDR2 is SQIVND (reference sequence). The CDR3 extends over 17 amino acids. The DNA for the CDR3 is TGTGCCAGTAGTCCTTCTAGACTAGCGGCGAACACCGGGGAGCTGTTTTTT. Amino acid sequence: CASSPSRLAANTGELFF.